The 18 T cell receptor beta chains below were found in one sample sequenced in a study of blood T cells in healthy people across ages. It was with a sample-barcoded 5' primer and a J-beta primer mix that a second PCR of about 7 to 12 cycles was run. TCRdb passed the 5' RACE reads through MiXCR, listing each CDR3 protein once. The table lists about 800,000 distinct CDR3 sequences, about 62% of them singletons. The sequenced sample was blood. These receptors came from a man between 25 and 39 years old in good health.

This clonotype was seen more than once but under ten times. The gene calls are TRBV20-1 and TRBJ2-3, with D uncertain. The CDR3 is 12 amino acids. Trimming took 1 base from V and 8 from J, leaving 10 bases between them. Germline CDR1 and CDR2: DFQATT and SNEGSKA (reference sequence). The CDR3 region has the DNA TGCAGTGCTAGAGCCCCAGACGCTACGCAGTATTTT. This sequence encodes CSARAPDATQYF.

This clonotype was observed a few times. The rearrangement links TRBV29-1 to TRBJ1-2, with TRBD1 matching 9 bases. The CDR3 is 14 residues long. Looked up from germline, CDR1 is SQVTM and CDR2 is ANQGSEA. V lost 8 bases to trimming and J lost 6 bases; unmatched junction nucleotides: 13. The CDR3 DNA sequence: TGCAGCACAGACCGGGACAGGGTTCCGGATGGCTACACCTTC. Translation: CSTDRDRVPDGYTF.

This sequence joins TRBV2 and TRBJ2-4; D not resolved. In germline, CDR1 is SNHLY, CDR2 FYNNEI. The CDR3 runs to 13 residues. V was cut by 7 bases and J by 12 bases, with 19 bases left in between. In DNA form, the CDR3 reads TGTGCCAGCAAGTTTCTCCTAAGCGCCCCTCAGTACTTC. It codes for CASKFLLSAPQYF.

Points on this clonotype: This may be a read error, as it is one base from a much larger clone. The CDR3, as DNA: TGTGCCAACAACTTCGGTCCCGGGGGCCAAGAGACCCAGTACTTC. Residues: CANNFGPGGQETQYF. V usage is TRBV7-2 and J usage is TRBJ2-5, with a possible D match to TRBD2 (6 bases). The CDR3 has 15 amino acids. The V and J ends lost 10 bases and 1 base respectively, with 19 bases between them. From germline, CDR1 is SGHTA and CDR2 FQGNSA.

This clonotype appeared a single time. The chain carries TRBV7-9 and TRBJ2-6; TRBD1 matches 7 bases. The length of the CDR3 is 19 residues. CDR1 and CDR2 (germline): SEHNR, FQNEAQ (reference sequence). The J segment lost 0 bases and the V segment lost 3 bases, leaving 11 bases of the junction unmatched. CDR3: CASSFKAGGRSSGANVLTF. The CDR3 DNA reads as TGTGCCAGCAGCTTCAAGGCAGGGGGTCGAAGCTCTGGGGCCAACGTCCTGACTTTC.

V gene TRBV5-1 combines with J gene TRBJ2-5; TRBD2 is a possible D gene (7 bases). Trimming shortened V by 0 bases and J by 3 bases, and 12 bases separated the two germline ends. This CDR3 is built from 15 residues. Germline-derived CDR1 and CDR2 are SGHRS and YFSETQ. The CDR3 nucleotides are TGCGCCAGCAGCTTGGTCGCGGGGGCCAAAGAGACCCAGTACTTC. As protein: CASSLVAGAKETQYF. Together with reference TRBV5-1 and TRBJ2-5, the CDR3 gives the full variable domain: KAGVTQTPRYLIKTRGQQVTLSCSPISGHRSVSWYQQTPGQGLQFLFEYFSETQRNKGNFPGRFSGRQFSNSRSEMNVSTLELGDSALYLCASSLVAGAKETQYFGPGTRLLVL.

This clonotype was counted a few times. The CDR3: CASSLVGSTYNEQFF. CDR3 sequence (DNA): TGTGCCAGCAGCTTAGTCGGGAGTACTTACAATGAGCAGTTCTTC. The chain recombines TRBV7-9 with TRBJ2-1; maybe TRBD2 (6 bases). Germline assignment: CDR1 SEHNR and CDR2 FQNEAQ (reference sequence). V was pared by 1 base and J by 4 bases, with 11 bases between. The CDR3 is made up of 15 amino acids.

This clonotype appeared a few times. The CDR3 DNA reads TGTGCCAGCAGCTTAGGTTTCAAATTCTACGAGCAGTACTTC. Amino acid sequence: CASSLGFKFYEQYF. The chain recombines TRBV13 with TRBJ2-5; no definite D call. With the DNA end fitting TRBJ2-7 better, the J assignment may be wrong. There are 14 residues in the CDR3. Germline lookup yields CDR1 PRHDT and CDR2 FYEKMQ (reference sequence).

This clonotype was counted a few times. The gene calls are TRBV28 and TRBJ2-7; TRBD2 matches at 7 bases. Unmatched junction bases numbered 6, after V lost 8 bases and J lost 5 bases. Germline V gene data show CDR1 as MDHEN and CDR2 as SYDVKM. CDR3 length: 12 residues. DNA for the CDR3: TGTGCCAGCCGGACTAGTTCCAACGAGCAGTACTTC. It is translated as CASRTSSNEQYF.

The CDR3, as DNA: TGTGCCAGCAGCGCCCCAACTAGCGCTGGGGCCAACGTCCTGACTTTC. Its translation is CASSAPTSAGANVLTF. The chain recombines TRBV9 with TRBJ2-6; TRBD2 matches at 7 bases. The CDR3 is 16 residues long. J lost 2 bases, V lost 3 bases, and 5 bases had no gene match. CDR1 SGDLS and CDR2 YYNGEE come from the germline V gene.

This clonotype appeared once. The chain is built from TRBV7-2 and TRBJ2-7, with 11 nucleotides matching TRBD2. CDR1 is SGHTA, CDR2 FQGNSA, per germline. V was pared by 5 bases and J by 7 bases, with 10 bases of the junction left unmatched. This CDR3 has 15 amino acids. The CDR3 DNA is TGTGCCAGCAGCCCAACTAGCGGGAGTACGTTGGAGCAGTACTTC. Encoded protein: CASSPTSGSTLEQYF.

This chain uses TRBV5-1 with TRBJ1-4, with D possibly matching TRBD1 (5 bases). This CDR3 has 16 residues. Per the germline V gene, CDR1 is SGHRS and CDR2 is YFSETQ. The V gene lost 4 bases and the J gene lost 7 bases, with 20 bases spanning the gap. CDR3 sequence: CASSLGGDPGGEKLFF. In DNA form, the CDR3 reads TGCGCCAGCAGCCTGGGGGGGGACCCAGGAGGTGAAAAACTGTTTTTT.

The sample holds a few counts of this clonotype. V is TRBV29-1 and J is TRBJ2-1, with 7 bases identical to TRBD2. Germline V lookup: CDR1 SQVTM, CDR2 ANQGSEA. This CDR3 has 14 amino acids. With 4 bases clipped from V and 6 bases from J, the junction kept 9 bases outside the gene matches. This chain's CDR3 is CSVGGLREFNEQFF. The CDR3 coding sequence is TGCAGCGTTGGGGGCTTGCGGGAGTTCAATGAGCAGTTCTTC.

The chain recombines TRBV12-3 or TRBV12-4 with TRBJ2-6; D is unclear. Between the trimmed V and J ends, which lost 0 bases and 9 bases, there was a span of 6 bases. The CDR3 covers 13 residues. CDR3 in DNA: TGTGCCAGCAGTTTAGCCAATGTCAACGTCCTGACTTTC. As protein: CASSLANVNVLTF.

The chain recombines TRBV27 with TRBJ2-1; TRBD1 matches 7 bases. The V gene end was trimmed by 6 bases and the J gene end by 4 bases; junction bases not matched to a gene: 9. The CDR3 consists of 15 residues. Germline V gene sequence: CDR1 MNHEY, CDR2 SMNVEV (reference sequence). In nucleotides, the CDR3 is TGTGCCAGCAGCTCCCGGGACAGCCCGTACAATGAGCAGTTCTTC. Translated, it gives CASSSRDSPYNEQFF.

The CDR3 region is CSASLYSVGNQPQHF. CDR3 in DNA: TGCAGTGCTAGCCTTTACAGTGTGGGCAATCAGCCCCAGCATTTT. The V and J genes are TRBV20-1 and TRBJ1-5; D unclear. V lost 3 bases, J lost 2 bases, and 14 bases lay in between. In germline, CDR1 is DFQATT, CDR2 SNEGSKA (reference sequence). The CDR3 has 15 residues.

In DNA form, the CDR3 reads TGCAGTGCTAGGATTGGACGAGGAGGTGGCTACACCTTC. This codes for CSARIGRGGGYTF. This sequence joins TRBV20-1 and TRBJ1-2; the D is unclear. The CDR3 has 13 residues. Trimming shortened V by 3 bases and J by 7 bases, and 15 bases separated the two germline ends. Germline-derived CDR1 and CDR2 are DFQATT and SNEGSKA (reference sequence).

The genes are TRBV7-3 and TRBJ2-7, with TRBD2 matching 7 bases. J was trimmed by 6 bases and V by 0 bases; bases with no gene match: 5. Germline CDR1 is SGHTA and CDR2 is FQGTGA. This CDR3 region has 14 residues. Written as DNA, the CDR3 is TGTGCCAGCAGCTTAACTGGCGGGAGCGGCGAGCAGTACTTC. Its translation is CASSLTGGSGEQYF.